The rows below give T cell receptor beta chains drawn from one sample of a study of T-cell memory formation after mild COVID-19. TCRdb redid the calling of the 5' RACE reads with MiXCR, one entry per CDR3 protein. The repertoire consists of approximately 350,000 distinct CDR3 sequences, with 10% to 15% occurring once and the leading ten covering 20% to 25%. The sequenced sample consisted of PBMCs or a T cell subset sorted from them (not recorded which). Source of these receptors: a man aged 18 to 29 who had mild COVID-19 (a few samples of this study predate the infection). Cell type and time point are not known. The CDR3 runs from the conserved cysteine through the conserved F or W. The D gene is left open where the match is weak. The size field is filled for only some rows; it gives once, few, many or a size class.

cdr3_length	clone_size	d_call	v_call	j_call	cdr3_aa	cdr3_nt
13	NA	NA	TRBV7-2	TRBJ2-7	CASSFAQGYEQYF	TGTGCCAGCAGCTTCGCACAGGGATACGAGCAGTACTTC
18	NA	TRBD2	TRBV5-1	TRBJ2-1	CASSLLSTGTSSYNEQFF	TGCGCCAGCAGCTTACTTTCCACCGGGACTAGTTCCTACAATGAGCAGTTCTTC
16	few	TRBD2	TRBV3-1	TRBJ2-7	CASSASGGLLSYEQYF	TGTGCCAGCAGCGCTAGCGGGGGCCTTCTCTCCTACGAGCAGTACTTC
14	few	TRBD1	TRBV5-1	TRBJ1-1	CASSAQGASTEAFF	TGCGCCAGCAGCGCACAGGGGGCTTCCACTGAAGCTTTCTTT
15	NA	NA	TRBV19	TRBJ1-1	CASSAGSGWNTEAFF	TGTGCCAGTAGTGCAGGGTCCGGCTGGAACACTGAAGCTTTCTTT
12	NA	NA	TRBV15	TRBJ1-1	CATTMGDTEAFF	TGTGCCACCACCATGGGGGACACTGAAGCTTTCTTT
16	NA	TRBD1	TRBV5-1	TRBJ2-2	CASSFSGGKSTGELFF	TGCGCCAGCAGTTTTTCAGGGGGCAAAAGCACCGGGGAGCTGTTTTTT
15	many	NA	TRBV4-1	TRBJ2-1	CASSQDSWADAEQFF	TGCGCCAGCAGCCAAGATAGTTGGGCAGACGCTGAGCAGTTCTTC
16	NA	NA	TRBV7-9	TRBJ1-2	CASSLVPAGSHYGYTF	TGTGCCAGCAGCTTAGTCCCGGCGGGTTCCCATTATGGCTACACCTTC
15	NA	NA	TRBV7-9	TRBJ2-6	CASSLTTRGANVLTF	TGTGCCAGCAGCTTAACTACTCGCGGGGCCAACGTCCTGACTTTC
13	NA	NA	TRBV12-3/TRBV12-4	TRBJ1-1	CASSLYRSTEAFF	TGTGCCAGCAGTTTATACCGGAGCACTGAAGCTTTCTTT
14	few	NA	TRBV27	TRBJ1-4	CASRRGAGNEKLFF	TGTGCCAGCCGAAGGGGGGCAGGGAATGAAAAACTGTTTTTT
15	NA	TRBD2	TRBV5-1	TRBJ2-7	CASSSTGGNTYEQYF	TGCGCCAGCAGCTCCACGGGGGGTAATACCTACGAGCAGTACTTC
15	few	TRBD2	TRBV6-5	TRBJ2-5	CASSRRGGREETQYF	TGTGCCAGCAGTAGACGGGGGGGCCGAGAAGAGACCCAGTACTTC
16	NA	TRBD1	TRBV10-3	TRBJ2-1	CAISESNRGSYSEQFF	TGTGCCATCAGTGAGTCGAACAGGGGTTCCTACAGTGAGCAGTTCTTC
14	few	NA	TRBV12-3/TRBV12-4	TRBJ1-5	CASSLSQGGQPQHF	TGTGCCAGCAGTTTAAGTCAGGGCGGGCAGCCCCAGCATTTT
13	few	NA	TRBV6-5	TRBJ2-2	CASSYGLTGELFF	TGTGCCAGCAGTTATGGGCTCACCGGGGAGCTGTTTTTT
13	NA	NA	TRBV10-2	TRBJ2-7	CASRDYPTYEQYF	TGCGCCAGCAGGGACTACCCGACCTACGAGCAGTACTTC
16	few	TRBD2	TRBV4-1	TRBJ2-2	CASSLGLAGEGGELFF	TGCGCCAGCAGCCTAGGGCTAGCGGGGGAGGGCGGGGAGCTGTTTTTT
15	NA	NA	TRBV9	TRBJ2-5	CASSPPGPGWETQYF	TGTGCCAGCAGCCCCCCCGGGCCCGGGTGGGAGACCCAGTACTTC
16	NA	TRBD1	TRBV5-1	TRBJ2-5	CASSLDAGQGLETQYF	TGCGCCAGCAGCTTGGATGCCGGACAGGGGCTGGAGACCCAGTACTTC
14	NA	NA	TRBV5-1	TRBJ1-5	CASSPGSPNQPQHF	TGCGCCAGCAGCCCCGGGTCCCCTAATCAGCCCCAGCATTTT
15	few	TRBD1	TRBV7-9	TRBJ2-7	CASSFGQGTSYEQYF	TGTGCCAGCAGCTTTGGACAGGGTACGTCCTACGAGCAGTACTTC
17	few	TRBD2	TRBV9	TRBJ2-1	CASSPRAGTSGDNEQFF	TGTGCCAGCAGCCCCCGAGCCGGGACTAGCGGGGACAATGAGCAGTTCTTC
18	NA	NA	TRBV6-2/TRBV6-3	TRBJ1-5	CASSYSSQGRISNQPQHF	TGTGCCAGCAGTTACTCTTCCCAGGGGAGGATTAGCAATCAGCCCCAGCATTTT
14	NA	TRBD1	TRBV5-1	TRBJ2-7	CASSLNRDSYEQYF	TGCGCCAGCAGCTTGAACAGGGACAGCTACGAGCAGTACTTC
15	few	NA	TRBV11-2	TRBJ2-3	CASSTYTGPTDTQYF	TGTGCCAGCAGCACATATACAGGACCCACAGATACGCAGTATTTT
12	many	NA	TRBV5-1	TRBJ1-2	CASRGGRYGYTF	TGCGCCAGCAGGGGCGGACGGTATGGCTACACCTTC
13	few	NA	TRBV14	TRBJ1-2	CASSKGQDYGYTF	TGTGCCAGCAGCAAGGGACAAGACTATGGCTACACCTTC
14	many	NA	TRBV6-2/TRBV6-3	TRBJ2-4	CASSSLVSKNIQYF	TGTGCCAGCAGTTCACTAGTTTCGAAGAACATTCAGTACTTC
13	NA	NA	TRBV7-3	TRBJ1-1	CASRATANTEAFF	TGTGCCAGCAGAGCGACAGCGAACACTGAAGCTTTCTTT
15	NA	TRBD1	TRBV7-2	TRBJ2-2	CASSLGDRNTGELFF	TGTGCCAGCAGCTTAGGGGACAGGAACACCGGGGAGCTGTTTTTT
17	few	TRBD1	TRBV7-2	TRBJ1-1	CASNYRTLDRGLTEAFF	TGTGCCAGCAACTATAGGACCCTAGACAGGGGGTTGACTGAAGCTTTCTTT
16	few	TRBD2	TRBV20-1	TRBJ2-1	CSARDPLAGAYNEQFF	TGCAGTGCTAGAGATCCCTTAGCGGGGGCCTACAATGAGCAGTTCTTC
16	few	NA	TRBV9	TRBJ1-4	CASSVRPVGANEKLFF	TGTGCCAGCAGCGTCCGGCCGGTGGGGGCTAATGAAAAACTGTTTTTT
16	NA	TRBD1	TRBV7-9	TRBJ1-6	CASSLDRGPGDSPLHF	TGTGCCAGCAGCCTTGACAGGGGCCCAGGAGATTCACCCCTCCACTTT
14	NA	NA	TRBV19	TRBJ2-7	CASSTTGPRDEQYF	TGTGCCAGTAGTACGACGGGACCTCGGGACGAGCAGTACTTC
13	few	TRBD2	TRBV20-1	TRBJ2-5	CSAPGGFEETQYF	TGCAGTGCTCCGGGGGGGTTTGAAGAGACCCAGTACTTC
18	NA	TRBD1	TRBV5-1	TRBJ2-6	CASSLWGQVSSGANVLTF	TGCGCCAGCAGCTTGTGGGGACAGGTGTCCTCTGGGGCCAACGTCCTGACTTTC
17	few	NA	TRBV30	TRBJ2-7	CAWRVKTGQTSSYEQYF	TGTGCCTGGAGGGTCAAGACAGGCCAAACTAGCTCCTACGAGCAGTACTTC
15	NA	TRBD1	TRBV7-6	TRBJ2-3	CASSWPGQGADTQYF	TGTGCCAGCAGCTGGCCGGGACAGGGGGCAGATACGCAGTATTTT
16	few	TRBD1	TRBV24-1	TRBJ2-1	CATSDPRGSSYNEQFF	TGTGCCACCAGTGACCCCAGGGGGAGCTCCTACAATGAGCAGTTCTTC